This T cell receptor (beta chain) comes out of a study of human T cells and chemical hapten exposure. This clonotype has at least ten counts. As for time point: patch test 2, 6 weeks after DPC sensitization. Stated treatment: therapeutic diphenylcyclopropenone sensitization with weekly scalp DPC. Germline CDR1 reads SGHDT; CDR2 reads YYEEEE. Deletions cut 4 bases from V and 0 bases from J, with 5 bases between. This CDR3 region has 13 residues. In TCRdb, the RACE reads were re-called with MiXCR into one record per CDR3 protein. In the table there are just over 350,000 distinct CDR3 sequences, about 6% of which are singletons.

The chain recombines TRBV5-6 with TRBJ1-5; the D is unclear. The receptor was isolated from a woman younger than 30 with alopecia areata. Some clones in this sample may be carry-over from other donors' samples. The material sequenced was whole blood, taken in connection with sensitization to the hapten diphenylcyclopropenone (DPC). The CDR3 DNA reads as TGTGCCAGCAGCCGGGCTAGCAATCAGCCCCAGCATTTT. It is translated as CASSRASNQPQHF. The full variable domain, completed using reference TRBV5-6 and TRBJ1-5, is DAGVTQSPTHLIKTRGQQVTLRCSPKSGHDTVSWYQQALGQGPQFIFQYYEEEERQRGNFPDRFSGHQFPNYSSELNVNALLLGDSALYLCASSRASNQPQHFGDGTRLSIL.